These T cell receptor beta chains were read from a single sample in a study of T cell responses to AZD1222 COVID-19 vaccine. TCRdb's table, derived via immunoSEQ multiplex PCR, lists solely in-frame clones and lacks some. The sample lists roughly 150,000 clones, 90% to 95% occurring once. Sequences were derived from peripheral blood, sampled 28 days after the second AZD1222 dose. The receptors here all came from an adult who received the AZD1222 COVID-19 vaccine. CDR3s include the opening cysteine and the closing phenylalanine or tryptophan. The order of the fields is V gene, D gene, J gene, clone size, CDR3 DNA, CDR3 protein. D genes are given only for firm matches. For some rows the clone size is stated as once, few or many, or as a class when expanded; others skip it.

>TRBV6-5|TRBD2|TRBJ2-7|once
TGTGCCAGCATACTAGCGGGGGGGCGGGAGCAGTACTTC
CASILAGGREQYF
>TRBV19|NA|TRBJ2-5|NA
TGTGCCAGTAGTCCCACAAGTGGTTTGGGGACCCAGTACTTC
CASSPTSGLGTQYF
>TRBV30|TRBD1|TRBJ1-4|once
TGTGCCTGGAGCACTCAGGGGGCCGCTAATGAAAAACTGTTTTTT
CAWSTQGAANEKLFF
>TRBV7-9|TRBD1|TRBJ1-3|NA
TGTGCCAGCAGCCAGACAGGGAAGGGAAACACCATATATTTT
CASSQTGKGNTIYF
>TRBV27|NA|TRBJ1-5|NA
TGTGCCAGCAGTTTTGCAGCATATAGCAATCAGCCCCAGCATTTT
CASSFAAYSNQPQHF
>TRBV18|TRBD1|TRBJ2-4|NA
TGTGCCAGCTCACCAGAACAACAGGGGGCGGCCAAAAACATTCAGTACTTC
CASSPEQQGAAKNIQYF
>TRBV5-6|NA|TRBJ2-5|NA
TGTGCCAGCAGCCCGGGTAGCATTGGAGAGACCCAGTACTTC
CASSPGSIGETQYF
>TRBV2|TRBD1|TRBJ1-5|once
TGTGCCAGCACCGGGACAGGGGGCAATCAGCCCCAGCATTTT
CASTGTGGNQPQHF
>TRBV3-1/TRBV3-2|NA|TRBJ1-1|NA
TGTGCCAGCAGCCAAGGGGAGGGGTACACTGAAGCTTTCTTT
CASSQGEGYTEAFF
>TRBV7-2|NA|TRBJ1-4|NA
TGTGCCAGCAGCTTCGGGCTAAATAATGAAAAACTGTTTTTT
CASSFGLNNEKLFF
>TRBV9|NA|TRBJ2-7|NA
TGTGCCAGCAGCATAGCCGGGACAAACAACTACGAGCAGTACTTC
CASSIAGTNNYEQYF